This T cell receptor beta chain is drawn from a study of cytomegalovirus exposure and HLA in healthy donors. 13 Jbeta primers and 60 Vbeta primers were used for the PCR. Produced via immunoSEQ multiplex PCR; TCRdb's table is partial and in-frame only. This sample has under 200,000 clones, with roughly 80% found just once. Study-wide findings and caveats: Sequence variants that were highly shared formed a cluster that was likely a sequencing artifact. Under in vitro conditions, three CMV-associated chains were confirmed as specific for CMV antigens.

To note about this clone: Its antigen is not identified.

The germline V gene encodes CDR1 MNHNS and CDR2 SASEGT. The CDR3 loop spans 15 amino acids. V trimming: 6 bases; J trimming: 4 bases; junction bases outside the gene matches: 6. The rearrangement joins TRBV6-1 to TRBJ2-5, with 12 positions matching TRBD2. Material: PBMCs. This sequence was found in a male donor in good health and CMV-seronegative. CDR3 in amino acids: CASRTSGGRGETQYF. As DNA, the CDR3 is TGTGCCAGCAGGACTAGCGGGGGCCGTGGAGAGACCCAGTACTTC.